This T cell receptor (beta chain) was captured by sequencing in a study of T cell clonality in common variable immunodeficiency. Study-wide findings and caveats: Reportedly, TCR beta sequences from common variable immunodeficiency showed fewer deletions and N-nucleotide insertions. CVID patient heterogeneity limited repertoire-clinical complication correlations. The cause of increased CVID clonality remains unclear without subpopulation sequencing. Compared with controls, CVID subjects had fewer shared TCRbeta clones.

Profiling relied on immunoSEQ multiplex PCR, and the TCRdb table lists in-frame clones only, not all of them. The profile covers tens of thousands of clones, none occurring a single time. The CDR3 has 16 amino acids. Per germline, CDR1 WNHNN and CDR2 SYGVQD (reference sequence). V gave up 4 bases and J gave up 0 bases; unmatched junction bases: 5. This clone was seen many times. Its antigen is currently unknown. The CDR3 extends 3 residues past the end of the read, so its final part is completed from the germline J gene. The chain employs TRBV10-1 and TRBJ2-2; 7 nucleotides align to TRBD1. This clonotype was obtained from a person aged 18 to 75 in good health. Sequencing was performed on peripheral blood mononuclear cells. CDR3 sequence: CASSVNRGPNTGELFF. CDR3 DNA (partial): TGCGCCAGCAGTGTTAATAGGGGGCCGAACACCGGGGAG.